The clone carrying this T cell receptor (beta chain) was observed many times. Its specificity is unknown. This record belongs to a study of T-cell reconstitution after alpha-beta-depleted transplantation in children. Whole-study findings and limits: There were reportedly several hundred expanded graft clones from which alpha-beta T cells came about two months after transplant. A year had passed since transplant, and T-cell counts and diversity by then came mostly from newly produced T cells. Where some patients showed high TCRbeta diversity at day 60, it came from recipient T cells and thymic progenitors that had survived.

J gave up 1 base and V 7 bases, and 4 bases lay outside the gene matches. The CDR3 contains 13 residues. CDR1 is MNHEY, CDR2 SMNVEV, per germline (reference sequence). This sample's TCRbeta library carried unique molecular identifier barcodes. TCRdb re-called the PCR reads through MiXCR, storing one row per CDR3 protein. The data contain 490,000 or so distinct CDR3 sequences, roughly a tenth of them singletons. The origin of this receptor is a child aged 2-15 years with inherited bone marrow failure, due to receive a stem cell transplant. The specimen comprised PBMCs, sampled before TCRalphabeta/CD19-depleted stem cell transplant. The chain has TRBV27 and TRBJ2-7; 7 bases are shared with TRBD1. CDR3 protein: CASIPGQSYEQYF. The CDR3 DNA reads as TGTGCCAGCATCCCGGGACAGTCCTACGAGCAGTACTTC.